This T cell receptor (beta chain) is drawn from a study of patients and donors after allogeneic stem cell transplantation. The V gene's germline CDR1 is SGHTA and CDR2 FQGNSA. This CDR3 is 17 amino acids long. V was pared by 5 bases and J by 0 bases, with 19 bases between. TCRdb reprocessed the RT-PCR reads via MiXCR and lists one record per CDR3 protein. The data show some 160,000 distinct CDR3 sequences, with 24% seen just once and about 25% held by the top ten. The genes are TRBV7-2 and TRBJ1-1; possibly TRBD1 for D (6 bases). The source is a human donor who was either an allogeneic HSCT recipient or a stem cell or donor lymphocyte infusion donor (not recorded which). It is not recorded whose cells these are; they may come from a transplant donor. Sample: blood, either unsorted or a sorted T cell fraction (not recorded which). The CDR3 nucleotides are TGTGCCAGCAGCCCACAGGGATGGGGCCGCCTGAACACTGAAGCTTTCTTT. Its translation is CASSPQGWGRLNTEAFF.